This TCR beta chain was documented in a study of cytomegalovirus exposure and HLA in healthy donors listed by TCRdb under 2017. Describing the broader study: An earlier analysis of some 600 of the donors reported 276 Gb of sequence data and about 120 million unique TCR beta sequences obtained from approximately 180 million T cells. In an earlier analysis of about 590 of the donors, high-throughput TCR beta sequencing was used to judge whether each TCR beta V gene segment behaved as functional or pseudogenic. To predict cytomegalovirus infection status, the study combined high-throughput TCR immunosequencing, statistical association of individual TCRs with disease status, and machine learning. The study used immunosequencing to profile the T cell repertoires of approximately 650 subjects and linked those repertoires to cytomegalovirus serostatus. The study aimed to test whether cataloging public T cell receptors could reveal signatures of past pathogen exposure. Roughly 5 DR-DQ haplotypes were handled as single units for association and clustering, since linkage in the cohort was strong. Donor age, sex, ethnicity and CMV serostatus were collected together with the repertoire data. Roughly 300 gigabases of sequencing data and roughly 90 million unique TCR sequences were included in an early release covering over 600 HLA-typed donors. In addition to the first cohort of approximately 650 subjects, a separate validation cohort of 100 to 150 different subjects was used. Every discovery cohort repertoire had been produced on one sequencing platform. Genome-wide SNP genotypes for about 65% of the 666 donors were used in a later genetic analysis, which treated that subset as a discovery cohort. HLA typing covered class I and class II loci at four-digit resolution. The number of donors typed differed by locus, with roughly 629-640 for A, B, C, DRB1 and DQB1, 522 for DQA1, 600 to 610 for DPA1, and around 460 for DPB1. In a later analysis, previously published TCR beta repertoires from 550 to 750 donors were re-analyzed and high-resolution HLA genotyping was added so that TCR occurrence patterns could be studied. Among 300 to 500 genotyped donors of the cohort, an average of roughly 230,000 unique TCR beta nucleotide sequences was sequenced per donor, of which 15% to 20% were non-productive. Rather than drawing on any new phenotypic data, the later analysis identified candidate immune exposures from TCR beta sequences and the way those sequences occurred across donors. Of the 398 genotyped donors, approximately 83% fell in the genetic ancestry cluster associated with self-reported Caucasian donors. The paper's findings and limits, for the study overall: The only immune exposure information available for the cohort was CMV serostatus. A further reported finding was that TCR beta sequences accurately predicted the HLA-A and HLA-B alleles for most subjects in the first cohort. Several of the top co-occurrence clusters appeared to be linked to parvovirus B19, influenza, CMV and Epstein-Barr virus, according to a later analysis. In the study, around 150 TCR beta chains were listed as associated with cytomegalovirus. Most CMV-associated TCR beta chains appeared to be HLA-restricted in a later analysis, and the HLA associations seemed to be driven largely by CMV exposure. V-gene and J-gene trimming of TCR beta chains was associated with a missense DCLRE1C variant in a later genetic analysis, and the association was replicated in an independent cohort. Compared with the roughly 670-donor mean, donors in an Asian-associated ancestry cluster had fewer N-insertions in productive TCRs, according to a later genetic analysis. Because some donors lacked HLA typing at each locus, the association tests relied only on the typed subset. In both the original and validation cohorts, the classifier was reported to diagnose cytomegalovirus status with high specificity and sensitivity. Across donors, most TCR sequences were observed very rarely, whereas some public TCRs were present in many individuals. At a false discovery rate of 0.05, a later analysis linked approximately 18,000 TCR beta sequences to specific HLA alleles. In a later analysis, TCR association rates were found to vary across HLA loci, with the most associated TCRs seen for DRB1 alleles and the fewest for HLA-C alleles. Over 15 rarely observed V segments, including chromosome 9 orphons, were excluded from the earlier analysis of some 590 of the donors because counts were too low. Compared with equally common non-associated chains, HLA-associated TCR beta chains in a later analysis were more clonally expanded and had lower generation probabilities. A cluster of highly shared sequence variants was judged likely to represent a technical artifact of the sequencing pipeline. A few of the identified cytomegalovirus-associated TCR beta chains were confirmed in vitro to be specific for cytomegalovirus antigens. According to the authors, the approach could potentially be generalized to other disease states and immunological phenotypes. The cohort was sequenced for TCR beta chains only, and without alpha or paired-chain data the features that could be detected were limited. Correlated functional status among segregating V segments might reflect linkage disequilibrium, but an unknown experimental factor could not be ruled out. In an earlier analysis of around 600 of the donors, most TCR beta V segments appeared in productive rearrangements about 90% or about 30% of the time, broadly matching IMGT annotations. The 87-base-pair reads could not distinguish some IMGT-functional V segments, including TRBV6-2 and TRBV6-3, so those segments were excluded. Sequencing depth was assumed to be roughly uniform across donors in the presence/absence analyses, though that assumption may not hold. When HLA alleles, especially DR and DQ, strongly co-occurred, attributing TCR associations to individual alleles was difficult.

Preparation of the library involved the immunoSEQ multiplex PCR assay. For the multiplex PCR, a mixture combining 60 forward primers for TCR Vbeta segments and 13 reverse primers for TCR Jbeta segments was used. The CDR3 region of rearranged TCR beta genes was amplified from genomic DNA by a multiplex PCR assay. Amplified TCR beta libraries were sequenced as 87-base-pair reads on the Illumina HiSeq System. In the original analysis: Across the 700 or so repertoires, a later analysis counted 80 million or so unique TCR beta chains, 8.5 million to 12 million of which were shared by at least two donors. To remove PCR and sequencing errors, raw reads were error-corrected and collapsed into unique sequences using a nearest-neighbor algorithm that merged closely related sequences. V, D and J gene segments were assigned by aligning CDR3 sequences to IMGT reference sequences. For a sequence to be retained, a match of at least six nucleotides to both a V gene segment and a J gene segment was required. A rearrangement counted as productive if the CDR3 had no stop codons and remained in frame with V and J, and every other rearrangement counted as non-productive. CDR3 was defined by IMGT convention, running from the second conserved V-encoded cysteine to the conserved J-encoded phenylalanine. Sequences without an unambiguous match to a single V gene segment were excluded from the earlier analysis of 450 to 650 of the donors. An earlier analysis of several hundred of the donors classified V segments as functional when productive rearrangements were above 56.7% and as segregating when the standard deviation between donors was above 5%. A statistical classification framework was built to diagnose cytomegalovirus status from the catalog of TCR beta chain sequences. V and J gene assignment, in a later analysis, came from comparing TCR nucleotide sequences with IMGT/GENE-DB human TR gene sequences. In a later analysis, CDR3 sequences and most-parsimonious VDJ recombination scenarios were assigned using the TCRdist pipeline. In a later analysis, each TCR beta chain was defined by its CDR3 amino acid sequence together with its V-gene family, and reads without a unique V-gene family were excluded. To address suspected cross-contamination and a sequencing artifact, a later analysis removed several hundred highly shared, low-generation-probability nucleotide sequences. In a later analysis, a clonal expansion index was calculated for each public chain from normalized within-repertoire ranks of inferred template counts. A later analysis computed generation probabilities with a VDJ recombination model fitted to out-of-frame rearrangements, and checked the results against IGoR. A later analysis scored TCR-TCR, TCR-HLA and TCR-CMV co-occurrence with hypergeometric tests, applying a repertoire-size bias correction to TCR pairs. False discovery rates were estimated in a later analysis by permuting HLA or CMV assignments 20 times. A later analysis grouped co-occurring TCRs with DBSCAN, adding TCRdist sequence similarity when clustering within HLA-allele-positive subsets. For co-occurrence clustering, repertoires with fewer than 30,000 or more than 120,000 public chains were excluded, along with four to six repertoires with anomalous nucleotide sharing. TCRdb re-hosts the immuneACCESS table, in-frame sequences only. Its copies lack some clones; in the studies checked, an unresolved V gene accounts for under half of them, and the cause for the rest is not known. The D gene and trimming were derived from the DNA, and the V and J assignments and clone size from that table. The sample profile shows 100,000 to 150,000 clones; 87% of them were found once. The top ten clones comprise around 5.2% of the sample.

Its CDR3 holds 14 amino acids, cysteine through phenylalanine. The read is trimmed to its CDR3 DNA, 42 bases read in frame from base 1. The germline V gene (reference sequence) gives CDR1 as MNHEY and CDR2 as SMNVEV. The cohort comprised hundreds of healthy bone marrow donors. At the time of sampling, every cohort member was nominally healthy, though immune exposures that went unrecorded were likely present. The donor was CMV seronegative and belonged to the group of more than 300 seronegative cohort members. Each donor provided a peripheral blood sample, and peripheral blood mononuclear cells were used for TCR beta sequencing. Genomic DNA extraction from the blood cell samples was performed with the Qiagen DNeasy Blood Extraction Kit. As to this clone: The clone's antigen remains unknown. Per-base qualities were not stored, and no clone one base away is much larger.

The rearranged segments are TRBV27 and TRBJ2-5; the D region possibly corresponds to TRBD2 (5 bases align). The J call may not be correct, given that the DNA end is closer to TRBJ2-7. The TCR originated in a woman aged 30 to 39 in good health and CMV-seronegative. The sequenced sample was PBMCs. The CDR3 protein sequence reads: CASSLFGRAYEQYF. The bases are TGTGCCAGCAGTTTATTCGGGCGGGCCTACGAGCAGTACTTC.